These 4 T cell receptor beta chains share one sample of origin, sequenced in a study of blood T cell repertoires in COVID-19. Assay used: immunoSEQ multiplex PCR; TCRdb lists only in-frame clones, some missing. The table includes 250,000 to 300,000 clones, around 85% detected once. Material for sequencing was PBMCs or T cells enriched from blood (not recorded which). These receptors originate from a woman aged 50 to 60 who had recovered from COVID-19.

The genes are TRBV28 and TRBJ1-4; D gene unclear. V was trimmed by 1 base and J by 0 bases, leaving 6 bases between them. This CDR3 has 15 amino acids. The germline V gene encodes CDR1 MDHEN and CDR2 SYDVKM. The CDR3, as DNA: TGTGCCAGCAGTTTATTCCATGCAACTAATGAAAAACTGTTTTTT. Translation: CASSLFHATNEKLFF.

V usage is TRBV5-5 and J usage is TRBJ2-3, with TRBD1 identical over 9 bases. The length of the CDR3 is 17 residues. Looked up from germline, CDR1 is SGHKS and CDR2 is YYEKEE (reference sequence). The junction had 8 bases not matched to a gene; V was cut back by 0 bases and J by 3 bases. DNA of the CDR3: TGTGCCAGCAGCTTGGGGCGAGGGACAGGGTTGACAGATACGCAGTATTTT. Translated, it gives CASSLGRGTGLTDTQYF.

As to this clone: Relative to the germline gene, one junction end is altered; a read error may explain this. The V call is TRBV7-7, the J call TRBJ2-2; 8 bases line up with TRBD2. Germline CDR1 is SSHAT and CDR2 is FNYEAQ (reference sequence). There are 17 residues in the CDR3. CDR3 sequence reads: CASSPSRGGRNTGELFF. CDR3 bases: TGTGCTAGCAGCCCATCTCGCGGGGGGCGGAACACCGGGGAGCTGTTTTTT.

V gene TRBV11-1 combines with J gene TRBJ2-7; no clear D gene. This CDR3 region has 14 residues. The V gene lost 0 bases and the J gene lost 0 bases, with 6 bases spanning the gap. Germline assignment: CDR1 SGHAT and CDR2 FQDESV (reference sequence). For the CDR3, the DNA is TGTGCCAGCAGCTTAGCGGCAACCTCCTACGAGCAGTACTTC. The encoded protein is CASSLAATSYEQYF.